The rows below give T cell receptor beta chains drawn from one sample of a study of T-cell memory formation after mild COVID-19. TCRdb re-derived calls from the 5' RACE reads in MiXCR, one entry per CDR3 protein. Here the sample spans about 470,000 distinct CDR3 sequences, 15% to 20% being singletons. The sample taken for sequencing was PBMCs or a T cell subset sorted from them (not recorded which). These receptors were obtained from an adult woman who had mild COVID-19 (a few samples of this study predate the infection). Cell type and time point are not known. The CDR3 runs from the conserved cysteine through the conserved F or W. D genes are given only for firm matches. Where a row states a size, it is once, few, many or the class of an expanded clone; other rows omit it.

j_call clone_size d_call v_call cdr3_aa cdr3_nt
TRBJ1-5 few . TRBV25-1 CASSDAVSNQPQHF TGTGCCAGCAGTGATGCGGTAAGCAATCAGCCCCAGCATTTT
TRBJ2-5 few TRBD2 TRBV11-2 CASSLSGGAVETQYF TGTGCCAGCAGCTTGAGCGGGGGGGCGGTGGAGACCCAGTACTTC
TRBJ2-3 . . TRBV7-2 CASSTRPRDTQYF TGTGCCAGCAGCACCCGACCCCGAGATACGCAGTATTTT
TRBJ1-2 few TRBD1 TRBV7-9 CASSAGYLQGAYGYTF TGTGCCAGCAGCGCGGGGTATTTACAGGGGGCCTATGGCTACACCTTC
TRBJ1-1 . . TRBV18 CASSPSGVTEAFF TGTGCCAGCTCCCCATCTGGGGTCACTGAAGCTTTCTTT
TRBJ2-7 few . TRBV2 CASSAGPGYEQYF TGTGCCAGCAGTGCGGGTCCAGGTTACGAGCAGTACTTC
TRBJ2-7 . TRBD1 TRBV20-1 CSARDGTGTTYEQYF TGCAGTGCTAGGGATGGGACAGGAACAACCTACGAGCAGTACTTC
TRBJ2-3 few TRBD1 TRBV5-1 CASSFQGAGDTQYF TGCGCCAGCAGCTTCCAGGGGGCTGGAGATACGCAGTATTTT
TRBJ2-1 few TRBD2 TRBV7-2 CASRPLSGGGYNEQFF TGTGCCAGCAGACCCCTCAGCGGGGGCGGCTACAATGAGCAGTTCTTC
TRBJ2-7 few . TRBV7-9 CASTYMGAGDEQYF TGTGCCAGCACCTATATGGGGGCTGGGGACGAGCAGTACTTC
TRBJ2-6 . . TRBV7-6 CASSLVGGQFSGANVLTF TGTGCCAGCAGCTTAGTCGGGGGACAGTTCTCTGGGGCCAACGTCCTGACTTTC
TRBJ2-1 . . TRBV15 CATRGGRASYNEQFF TGTGCCACCCGCGGAGGGCGGGCGTCCTACAATGAGCAGTTCTTC
TRBJ2-1 many . TRBV6-5 CASRFGISQTGHEQFF TGTGCCAGCAGGTTTGGAATCTCGCAGACGGGGCATGAGCAGTTCTTC
TRBJ2-7 few . TRBV5-1 CASSLVGALYEQYF TGCGCCAGCAGCTTGGTGGGGGCGTTATACGAGCAGTACTTC
TRBJ1-2 few TRBD1 TRBV27 CASSLSQGRGHYNYGYTF TGTGCCAGCAGTTTATCGCAAGGCAGGGGGCATTACAACTATGGCTACACCTTC
TRBJ2-3 few TRBD2 TRBV5-1 CASSWEGAGSTDTQYF TGCGCCAGCAGCTGGGAAGGAGCGGGGAGCACAGATACGCAGTATTTT